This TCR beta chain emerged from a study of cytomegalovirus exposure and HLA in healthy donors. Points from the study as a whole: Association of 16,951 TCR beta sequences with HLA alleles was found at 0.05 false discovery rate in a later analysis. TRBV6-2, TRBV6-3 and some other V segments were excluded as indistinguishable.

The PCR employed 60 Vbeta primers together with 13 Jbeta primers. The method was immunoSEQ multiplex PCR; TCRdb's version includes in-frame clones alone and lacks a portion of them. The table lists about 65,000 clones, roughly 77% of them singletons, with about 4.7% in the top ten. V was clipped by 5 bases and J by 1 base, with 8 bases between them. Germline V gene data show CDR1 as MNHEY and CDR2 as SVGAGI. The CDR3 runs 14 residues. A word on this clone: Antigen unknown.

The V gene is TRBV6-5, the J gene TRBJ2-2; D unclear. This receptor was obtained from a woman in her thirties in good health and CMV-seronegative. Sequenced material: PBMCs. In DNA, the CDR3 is TGTGCCAGCAGTAGAGTCGAGAACACCGGGGAGCTGTTTTTT. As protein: CASSRVENTGELFF.